The 19 T cell receptor beta chains below come from one sample, sequenced in a study of preoperative IRX-2 immunotherapy in early breast cancer. Profiled with immunoSEQ multiplex PCR; TCRdb holds only in-frame clones, not every one. The sample lists about 42,000 clones, 77% occurring once. Treatment: preoperative locoregional IRX-2 cytokine immunotherapy. This sample comprised tumor tissue, obtained after IRX-2 immunotherapy. The receptors were gathered from a human donor with breast cancer.

The chain joins TRBV6-8 to TRBJ2-1, with D possibly called TRBD1 or TRBD2 (6 bases each). Trimming removed 9 bases from V and 11 bases from J, with 17 bases in between. CDR3 length: 12 residues. Per germline, CDR1 MNHGY and CDR2 SAAAGT. CDR3 in DNA: TGTGCCAGTAGGGGGTCGGCGGGGAAGCAGTTCTTC. Residues: CASRGSAGKQFF.

The DNA of the CDR3 is TGTGCCAGCAGGCAAGCGGCCTCTGGGGCTGAAGCTTTCTTT. It specifies CASRQAASGAEAFF. J is TRBJ1-1 and V is TRBV25-1; D not certain. Germline V gene lookup returns CDR1 MGHDK and CDR2 SYGVNS. Between the trimmed V and J ends, which lost 6 bases and 6 bases, there was a span of 17 bases. The CDR3 has 14 residues. The full variable domain, with the rest looked up from reference TRBV25-1 and TRBJ1-1, is EADIYQTPRYLVIGTGKKITLECSQTMGHDKMYWYQQDPGMELHLIHYSYGVNSTEKGDLSSESTVSRIRTEHFPLTLESARPSHTSQYLCASRQAASGAEAFFGQGTRLTVV.

The chain is built from TRBV28 and TRBJ2-6; D perhaps matches TRBD2 (5 bases). CDR3 length: 16 amino acids. The V gene lost 6 bases and the J gene lost 0 bases, with 12 bases spanning the gap. CDR1 is MDHEN and CDR2 is SYDVKM in the germline V gene. The CDR3 loop reads CASREGVSSGANVLTF. For the CDR3, the DNA is TGTGCCAGCAGAGAGGGCGTAAGCTCTGGGGCCAACGTCCTGACTTTC.

J is TRBJ2-3 and V is TRBV7-1; TRBD2 might be the D (5 bases). TRBV7-1 is designated an ORF whose function remains uncertain. The germline V and J ends were trimmed by 4 bases and 2 bases, with 16 bases remaining between them. CDR3 size: 16 residues. CDR3 sequence reads: CASSLTSGFLTDTQYF. CDR3 nucleotides: TGTGCCAGCAGCTTAACAAGCGGTTTTCTCACAGATACGCAGTATTTT.

This chain links TRBV18 with TRBJ1-5; tentative D call: TRBD1 (5 bases). In germline, CDR1 is KGHSH, CDR2 LQKENI. This CDR3 contains 14 residues. The germline V and J ends were trimmed by 5 bases and 3 bases, with 11 bases remaining between them. The CDR3, as DNA: TGTGCCAGCTCAACCGGGACCTCCAATCAGCCCCAGCATTTT. Protein: CASSTGTSNQPQHF.

This chain connects TRBV10-3 to TRBJ2-5, with D hard to call. This CDR3 comprises 15 residues. V gave up 0 bases and J gave up 1 base, with 9 bases separating them. Germline CDR1 and CDR2: ENHRY and SYGVKD. The DNA for the CDR3 is TGTGCCATCAGTGAGTCTTGGTCAGGCCAAGAGACCCAGTACTTC. This translates into CAISESWSGQETQYF.

This chain uses TRBV19 with TRBJ1-2, with D tentatively TRBD1 (5 bases). The germline gives CDR1 LNHDA, CDR2 SQIVND (reference sequence). The V gene lost 5 bases and the J gene lost 1 base, with 17 bases spanning the gap. The CDR3 length is 16 residues. CDR3 loop: CASSPKGTAVNYGYTF. The CDR3 nucleotides read TGTGCCAGTAGTCCCAAGGGGACCGCCGTTAACTATGGCTACACCTTC.

This clone is medium-sized by share. This chain links TRBV1 with TRBJ2-7. TRBV1 is a recognized pseudogene. CDR3 size: 15 residues. This CDR3 reads CASSLFGDLTLEQYF. The CDR3 region has the DNA TGCGCCAGCAGTCTCTTCGGGGACCTTACCCTCGAGCAGTACTTC.

This clone was seen a few times. The chain joins TRBV7-7 to TRBJ1-3, with D uncertain. Trimming took off 5 bases at V and 3 bases at J, with 14 bases between the two ends. Looked up from germline, CDR1 is SSHAT and CDR2 is FNYEAQ (reference sequence). The CDR3 loop spans 15 amino acids. CDR3 loop: CASSPSSSGGNTIYF. Written as DNA, the CDR3 is TGTGCCAGCAGCCCGAGCTCCTCCGGTGGAAACACCATATATTTT.

The chain has TRBV21-1 and TRBJ2-4. TRBV21-1 is recorded as a pseudogene. The CDR3 length is 13 residues. The CDR3 loop is CASTAQFSNIQYF. The CDR3 region has the DNA TGTGCCAGCACGGCCCAATTCTCCAACATTCAGTACTTC.

The CDR3 loop reads CASGLVPGPPYEQYF. The CDR3 nucleotides are TGTGCTAGTGGTTTGGTACCGGGTCCCCCCTACGAGCAGTACTTC. The rearrangement uses TRBV12-5 and TRBJ2-7; D unclear. Germline CDR1 and CDR2: LGHNT and FRNRAP. Trimming cost V 0 bases and J 2 bases, with 11 bases left between them. The CDR3 runs to 15 residues.

The genes are TRBV6-7 and TRBJ2-3, with 14 positions matching TRBD2. TRBV6-7 is identified as an open reading frame with a role that is uncertain. The CDR3 loop spans 23 amino acids. Unmatched junction bases numbered 21, after V lost 4 bases and J lost 0 bases. In DNA form, the CDR3 reads TGTGCCAGCAGTTTTTTGACTAGCGGGGGGGCCGGTTCCTCTAGGTCCAGCACAGATACGCAGTATTTT. This translates into CASSFLTSGGAGSSRSSTDTQYF.

This clone was seen only a few times. The chain uses TRBV6-8 and TRBJ2-3; D may be TRBD1 or TRBD2 (5 bases each). Germline loops: CDR1 MNHGY, CDR2 SAAAGT. This CDR3 has 13 amino acids. Trimming shortened V by 7 bases and J by 1 base, and 9 bases separated the two germline ends. CDR3 DNA: TGTGCCAGCACCCGGGACGGCACAGATACGCAGTATTTT. This sequence encodes CASTRDGTDTQYF.

This rearrangement joins TRBV7-1 to TRBJ1-1; 9 bases map to TRBD1. TRBV7-1 is given ORF status, its function remaining uncertain. This CDR3 comprises 13 residues. The J segment lost 10 bases and the V segment lost 5 bases, leaving 8 bases of the junction unmatched. CDR3: CASSPNPDRGAFF. CDR3 bases: TGTGCCAGCAGCCCGAATCCGGACAGGGGAGCTTTCTTT.

This chain uses TRBV7-6 with TRBJ1-1; 7 nucleotides align to TRBD1. The V gene end was trimmed by 5 bases and the J gene end by 4 bases; junction bases not matched to a gene: 10. Germline V gene lookup returns CDR1 SGHVS and CDR2 FNYEAQ. This CDR3 spans 15 amino acids. CDR3 DNA sequence: TGTGCCAGCAGCGGGATCAGGGGGGTAGGCACTGAAGCTTTCTTT. Translating gives CASSGIRGVGTEAFF. The full variable domain, with the rest looked up from reference TRBV7-6 and TRBJ1-1, is GAGVSQSPRYKVTKRGQDVALRCDPISGHVSLYWYRQALGQGPEFLTYFNYEAQQDKSGLPNDRFSAERPEGSISTLTIQRTEQRDSAMYRCASSGIRGVGTEAFFGQGTRLTVV.

The chain has TRBV28 and TRBJ1-4, with a weak D call TRBD1 (5 bases). The ends were cut back, 8 bases at V and 5 bases at J, with 12 bases in the middle. CDR3 length: 13 residues. Germline V gene lookup returns CDR1 MDHEN and CDR2 SYDVKM. The CDR3 nucleotides are TGTGCCAGCGTACGGCAGGGAAATGAAAAACTGTTTTTT. Translation: CASVRQGNEKLFF.

The gene calls are TRBV2 and TRBJ2-1; 7 nucleotides line up with TRBD2. The CDR3 consists of 15 residues. Germline V gene data show CDR1 as SNHLY and CDR2 as FYNNEI. V trimming: 5 bases; J trimming: 0 bases; junction bases outside the gene matches: 4. CDR3 nucleotides: TGTGCCAGCAGTCGCCAGCGGGGCTCCTACAATGAGCAGTTCTTC. As protein: CASSRQRGSYNEQFF.

This clone was picked up one time. The chain employs TRBV11-3 and TRBJ1-4, with 9 bases identical to TRBD1. CDR1 SGHNT and CDR2 YENEEA come from the germline V gene. V was clipped by 5 bases and J by 8 bases; unmatched bases: 9. The CDR3 covers 15 residues. CDR3 bases: TGTGCCAGCAGCGTAAAACAGGGGGCGCAGGAAAAACTGTTTTTT. It yields the protein CASSVKQGAQEKLFF.

The chain links TRBV6-8 to TRBJ2-7; D is perhaps TRBD1 (6 bases). The V and J ends lost 5 bases and 3 bases respectively, with 17 bases between them. Germline assignment: CDR1 MNHGY and CDR2 SAAAGT. The CDR3 consists of 15 residues. The CDR3 sequence: CASSDNPTGFYEQYF. The CDR3 bases are TGTGCCAGCAGTGACAACCCAACAGGGTTCTACGAGCAGTACTTC.